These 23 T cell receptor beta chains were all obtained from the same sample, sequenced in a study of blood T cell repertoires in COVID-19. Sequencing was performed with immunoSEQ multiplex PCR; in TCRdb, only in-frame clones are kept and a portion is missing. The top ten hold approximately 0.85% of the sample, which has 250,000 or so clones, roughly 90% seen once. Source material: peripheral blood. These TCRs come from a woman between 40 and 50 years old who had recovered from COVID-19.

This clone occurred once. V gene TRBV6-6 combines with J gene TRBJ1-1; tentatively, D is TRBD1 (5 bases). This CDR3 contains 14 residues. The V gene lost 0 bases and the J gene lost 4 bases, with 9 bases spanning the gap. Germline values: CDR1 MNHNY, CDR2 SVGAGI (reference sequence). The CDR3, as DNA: TGTGCCAGCAGTTACTCGAACGGGGGCACTGAAGCTTTCTTT. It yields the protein CASSYSNGGTEAFF.

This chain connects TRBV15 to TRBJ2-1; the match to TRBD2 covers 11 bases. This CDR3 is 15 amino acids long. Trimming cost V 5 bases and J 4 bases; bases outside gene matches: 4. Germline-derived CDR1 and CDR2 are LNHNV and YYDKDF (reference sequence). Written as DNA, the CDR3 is TGTGCCACCAGCCCCACTAGCGGGAGTTACAATGAGCAGTTCTTC. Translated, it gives CATSPTSGSYNEQFF.

CDR3: CSVEVLEGELFF. The CDR3 coding sequence is TGCAGCGTTGAAGTCCTGGAGGGAGAACTGTTTTTT. The chain employs TRBV29-1 and TRBJ1-4; the D is unclear. The V and J ends lost 1 base and 12 bases respectively, with 12 bases between them. CDR3 length: 12 amino acids. The germline V gene encodes CDR1 SQVTM and CDR2 ANQGSEA.

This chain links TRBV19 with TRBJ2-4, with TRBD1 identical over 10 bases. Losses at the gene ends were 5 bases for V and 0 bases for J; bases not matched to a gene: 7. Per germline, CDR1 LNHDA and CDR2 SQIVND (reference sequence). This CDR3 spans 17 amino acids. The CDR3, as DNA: TGTGCCAGTAGTCCCCAGACAGGGGGCCTAGCCAAAAACATTCAGTACTTC. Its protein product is CASSPQTGGLAKNIQYF.

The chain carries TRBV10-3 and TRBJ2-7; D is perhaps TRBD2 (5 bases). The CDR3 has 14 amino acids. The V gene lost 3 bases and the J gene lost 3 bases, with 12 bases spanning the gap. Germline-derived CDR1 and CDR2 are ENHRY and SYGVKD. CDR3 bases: TGTGCCATCAGTGACCCTGACCGGGACTACGAGCAGTACTTC. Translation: CAISDPDRDYEQYF.

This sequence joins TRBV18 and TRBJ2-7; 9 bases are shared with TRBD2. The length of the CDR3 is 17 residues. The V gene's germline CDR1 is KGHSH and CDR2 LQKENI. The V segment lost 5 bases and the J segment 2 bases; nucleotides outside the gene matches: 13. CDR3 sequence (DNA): TGTGCCAGCTCATCCGGGGGTAGCGGGAGCCATCCCTACGAGCAGTACTTC. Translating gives CASSSGGSGSHPYEQYF.

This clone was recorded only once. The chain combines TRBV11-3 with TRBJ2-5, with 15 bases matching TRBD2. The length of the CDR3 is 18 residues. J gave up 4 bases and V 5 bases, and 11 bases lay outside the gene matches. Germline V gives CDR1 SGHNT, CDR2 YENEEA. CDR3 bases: TGTGCCAGCAGCGCCCGACCCGGGACTAGCGGGAGGTCAGAGACCCAGTACTTC. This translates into CASSARPGTSGRSETQYF.

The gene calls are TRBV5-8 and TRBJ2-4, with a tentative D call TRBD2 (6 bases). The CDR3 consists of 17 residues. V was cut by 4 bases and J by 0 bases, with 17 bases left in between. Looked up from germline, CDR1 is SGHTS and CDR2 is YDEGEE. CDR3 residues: CASSDVRDFEAKNIQYF. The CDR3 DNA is TGTGCCAGCAGCGACGTCAGGGACTTCGAAGCCAAAAACATTCAGTACTTC.

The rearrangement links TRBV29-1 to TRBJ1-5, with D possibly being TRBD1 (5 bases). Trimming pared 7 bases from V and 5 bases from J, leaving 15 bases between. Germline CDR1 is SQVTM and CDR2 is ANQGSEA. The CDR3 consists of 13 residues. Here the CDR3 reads CSAKTATDQPQHF. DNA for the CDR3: TGCAGCGCCAAGACAGCTACAGATCAGCCCCAGCATTTT.

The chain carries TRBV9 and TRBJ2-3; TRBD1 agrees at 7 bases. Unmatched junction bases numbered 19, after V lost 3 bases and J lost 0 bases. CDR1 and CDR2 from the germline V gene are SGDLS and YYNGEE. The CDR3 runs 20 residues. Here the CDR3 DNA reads TGTGCCAGCAGCGCCACATTCCCCCGGGACAGACCCTTTAGCACAGATACGCAGTATTTT. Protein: CASSATFPRDRPFSTDTQYF.

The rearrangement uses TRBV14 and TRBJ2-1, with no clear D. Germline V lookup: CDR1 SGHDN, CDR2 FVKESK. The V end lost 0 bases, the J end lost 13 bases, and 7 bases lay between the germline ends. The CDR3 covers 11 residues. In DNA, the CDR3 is TGTGCCAGCAGCCAAGATGCGTCCCAGTTCTTC. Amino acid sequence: CASSQDASQFF.

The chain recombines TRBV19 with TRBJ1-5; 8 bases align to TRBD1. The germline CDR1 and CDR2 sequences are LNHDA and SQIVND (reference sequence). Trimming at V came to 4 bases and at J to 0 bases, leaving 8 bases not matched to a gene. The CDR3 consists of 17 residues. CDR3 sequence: CASSTSGGGYSNQPQHF. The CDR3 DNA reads TGTGCCAGTAGTACCTCAGGGGGCGGCTATAGCAATCAGCCCCAGCATTTT. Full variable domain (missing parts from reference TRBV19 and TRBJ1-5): DGGITQSPKYLFRKEGQNVTLSCEQNLNHDAMYWYRQDPGQGLRLIYYSQIVNDFQKGDIAEGYSVSREKKESFPLTVTSAQKNPTAFYLCASSTSGGGYSNQPQHFGDGTRLSIL.

CDR3 sequence reads: CASSQQATNTGELFF. DNA of the CDR3: TGTGCCAGTAGTCAACAGGCAACGAACACCGGGGAGCTGTTTTTT. This chain links TRBV19 with TRBJ2-2; tentatively, D is TRBD1 (5 bases). Germline V gene lookup returns CDR1 LNHDA and CDR2 SQIVND (reference sequence). The CDR3 length is 15 residues. V was pared by 5 bases and J by 0 bases, with 10 bases between.

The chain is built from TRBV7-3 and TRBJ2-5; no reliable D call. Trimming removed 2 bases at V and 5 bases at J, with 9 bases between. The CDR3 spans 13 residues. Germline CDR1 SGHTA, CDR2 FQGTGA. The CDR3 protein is CASSLSVPETQYF. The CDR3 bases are TGTGCCAGCAGCTTATCGGTACCGGAGACCCAGTACTTC.

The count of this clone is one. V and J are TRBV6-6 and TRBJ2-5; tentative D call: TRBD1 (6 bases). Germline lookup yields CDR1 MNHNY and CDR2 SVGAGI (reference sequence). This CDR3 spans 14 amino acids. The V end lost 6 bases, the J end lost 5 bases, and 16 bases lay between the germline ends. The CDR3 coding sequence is TGTGCCAGCAGATCCGGGACACCGGGCGAGACCCAGTACTTC. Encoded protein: CASRSGTPGETQYF.

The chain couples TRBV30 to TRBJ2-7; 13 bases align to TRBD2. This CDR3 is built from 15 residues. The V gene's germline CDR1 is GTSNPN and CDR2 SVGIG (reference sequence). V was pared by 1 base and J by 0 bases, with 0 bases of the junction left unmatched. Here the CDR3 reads CAWSGTSGSSYEQYF. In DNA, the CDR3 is TGTGCCTGGAGTGGGACTAGCGGGAGCTCCTACGAGCAGTACTTC.

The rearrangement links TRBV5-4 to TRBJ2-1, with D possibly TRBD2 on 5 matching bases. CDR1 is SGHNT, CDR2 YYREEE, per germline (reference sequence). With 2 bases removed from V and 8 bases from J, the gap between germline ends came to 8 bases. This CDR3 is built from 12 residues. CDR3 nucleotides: TGTGCCAGCAGCTTACGAGCGGATGAGCAGTTCTTC. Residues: CASSLRADEQFF. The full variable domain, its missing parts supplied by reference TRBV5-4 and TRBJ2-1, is ETGVTQSPTHLIKTRGQQVTLRCSSQSGHNTVSWYQQALGQGPQFIFQYYREEENGRGNFPPRFSGLQFPNYSSELNVNALELDDSALYLCASSLRADEQFFGPGTRLTVL.

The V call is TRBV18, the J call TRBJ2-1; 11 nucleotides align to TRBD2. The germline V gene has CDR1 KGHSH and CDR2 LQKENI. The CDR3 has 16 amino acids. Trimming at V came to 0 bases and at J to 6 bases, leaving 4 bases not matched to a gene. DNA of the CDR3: TGTGCCAGCTCACCACCGGGACTAGCGGACACCAATGAGCAGTTCTTC. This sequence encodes CASSPPGLADTNEQFF.

The DNA for the CDR3 is TGTGCCAGTACAGGAACGATCTACAATGAGCAGTTCTTC. Its protein product is CASTGTIYNEQFF. The rearrangement uses TRBV19 and TRBJ2-1, with D hard to call. V lost 7 bases and J 3 bases, leaving 10 bases between the germline ends. The CDR3 is made up of 13 amino acids. Germline CDR1 and CDR2: LNHDA and SQIVND (reference sequence).

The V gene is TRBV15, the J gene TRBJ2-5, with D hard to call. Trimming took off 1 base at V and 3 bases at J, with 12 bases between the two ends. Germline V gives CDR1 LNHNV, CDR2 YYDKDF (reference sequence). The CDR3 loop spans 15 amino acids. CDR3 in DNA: TGTGCCACCAGCAGAGGAAGGAGTAGTAAAGAGACCCAGTACTTC. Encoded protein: CATSRGRSSKETQYF. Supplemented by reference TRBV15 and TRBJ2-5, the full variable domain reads DAMVIQNPRYQVTQFGKPVTLSCSQTLNHNVMYWYQQKSSQAPKLLFHYYDKDFNNEADTPDNFQSRRPNTSFCFLDIRSPGLGDTAMYLCATSRGRSSKETQYFGPGTRLLVL.

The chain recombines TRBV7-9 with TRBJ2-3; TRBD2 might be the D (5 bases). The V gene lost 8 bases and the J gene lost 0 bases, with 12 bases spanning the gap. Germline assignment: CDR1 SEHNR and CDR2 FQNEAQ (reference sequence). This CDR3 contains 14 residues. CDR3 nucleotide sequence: TGTGCCAGCCATGACGGGATTAGCACAGATACGCAGTATTTT. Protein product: CASHDGISTDTQYF.

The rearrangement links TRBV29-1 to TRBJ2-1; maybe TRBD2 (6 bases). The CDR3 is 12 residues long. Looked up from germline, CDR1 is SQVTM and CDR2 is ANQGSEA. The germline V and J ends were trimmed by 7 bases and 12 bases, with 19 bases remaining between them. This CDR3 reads CSAAQGEEWQFF. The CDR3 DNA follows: TGCAGCGCAGCCCAAGGGGAGGAGTGGCAGTTCTTC.

The CDR3 sequence is CASSIASGSTRAKNIQYF. For the CDR3, the DNA is TGTGCCAGTAGTATTGCTAGCGGGAGTACCCGGGCCAAAAACATTCAGTACTTC. The chain couples TRBV19 to TRBJ2-4; TRBD2 aligns across 10 bases. CDR1 and CDR2 from the germline V gene are LNHDA and SQIVND (reference sequence). This CDR3 is built from 18 residues. The trim removed 3 bases at V and 1 base at J, leaving 9 bases unmatched. Based on the CDR3 plus reference TRBV19 and TRBJ2-4, the full variable domain is DGGITQSPKYLFRKEGQNVTLSCEQNLNHDAMYWYRQDPGQGLRLIYYSQIVNDFQKGDIAEGYSVSREKKESFPLTVTSAQKNPTAFYLCASSIASGSTRAKNIQYFGAGTRLSVL.